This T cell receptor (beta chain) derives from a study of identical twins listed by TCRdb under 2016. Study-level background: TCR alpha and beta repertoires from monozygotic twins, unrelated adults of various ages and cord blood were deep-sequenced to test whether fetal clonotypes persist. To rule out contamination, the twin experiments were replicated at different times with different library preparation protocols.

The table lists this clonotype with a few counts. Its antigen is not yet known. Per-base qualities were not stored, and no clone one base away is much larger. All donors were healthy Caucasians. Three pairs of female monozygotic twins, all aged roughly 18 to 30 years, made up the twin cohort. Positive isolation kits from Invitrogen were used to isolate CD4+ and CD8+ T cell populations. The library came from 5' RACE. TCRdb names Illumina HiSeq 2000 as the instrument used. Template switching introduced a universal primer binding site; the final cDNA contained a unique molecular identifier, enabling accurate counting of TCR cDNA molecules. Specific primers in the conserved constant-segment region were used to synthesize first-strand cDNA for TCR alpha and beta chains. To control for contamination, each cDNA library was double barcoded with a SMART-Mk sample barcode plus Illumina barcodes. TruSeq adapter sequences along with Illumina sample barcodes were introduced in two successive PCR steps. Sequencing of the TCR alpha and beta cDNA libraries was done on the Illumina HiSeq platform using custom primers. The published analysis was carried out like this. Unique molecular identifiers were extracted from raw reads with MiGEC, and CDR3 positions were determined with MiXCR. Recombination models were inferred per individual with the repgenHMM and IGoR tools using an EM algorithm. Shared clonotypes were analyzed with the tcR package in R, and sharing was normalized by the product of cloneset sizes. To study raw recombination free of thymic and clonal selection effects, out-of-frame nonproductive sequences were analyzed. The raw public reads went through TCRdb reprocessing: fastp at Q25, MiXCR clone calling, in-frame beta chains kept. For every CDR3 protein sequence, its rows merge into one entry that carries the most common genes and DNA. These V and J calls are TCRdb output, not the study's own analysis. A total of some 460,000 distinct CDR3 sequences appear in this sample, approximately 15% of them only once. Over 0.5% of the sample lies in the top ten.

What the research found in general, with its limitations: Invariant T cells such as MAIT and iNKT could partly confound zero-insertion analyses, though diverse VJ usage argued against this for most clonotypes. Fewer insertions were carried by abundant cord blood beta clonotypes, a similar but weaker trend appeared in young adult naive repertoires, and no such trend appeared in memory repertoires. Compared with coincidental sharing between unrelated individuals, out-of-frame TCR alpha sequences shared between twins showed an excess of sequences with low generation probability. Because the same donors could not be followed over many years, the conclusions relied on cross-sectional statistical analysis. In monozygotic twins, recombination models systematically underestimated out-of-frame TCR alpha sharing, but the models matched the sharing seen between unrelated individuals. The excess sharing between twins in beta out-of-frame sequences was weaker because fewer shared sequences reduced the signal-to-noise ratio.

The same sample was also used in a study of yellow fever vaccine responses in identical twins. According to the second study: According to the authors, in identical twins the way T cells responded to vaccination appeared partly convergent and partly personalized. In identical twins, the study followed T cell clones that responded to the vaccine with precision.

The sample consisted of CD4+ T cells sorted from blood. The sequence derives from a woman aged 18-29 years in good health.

The DNA is TGTGCCAGCAGCGTTACCGGGACAGGGTGGGGAAAAACCTACGAGCAGTACTTC. Protein translation: CASSVTGTGWGKTYEQYF. This receptor chain uses TRBV11-1 and TRBJ2-7; 9 middle bases align to TRBD1. The CDR3 starts with the cysteine, ends with the phenylalanine, and has 18 residues. Of the read, only the CDR3 DNA is kept; its 54 bases are in frame from base 1. Per the germline V gene (reference sequence), SGHAT is the CDR1 and FQDESV is the CDR2. For this chain, trimming is 5 bases at the V end and 2 bases at the J end, and the number of junction bases without a gene match is 16.